This T cell receptor beta chain was found in a study of spatial heterogeneity in lung cancer. Time point given: blood at routine non-recurrence follow-up after resection. The sequenced material consisted of unsorted whole RNA from tumor, nontumor lung or frozen PBMC. TCRdb re-called the 5' RACE reads with MiXCR, one entry per CDR3 protein. The table has about 120,000 distinct CDR3 sequences, more than 9% seen once; the top ten hold 16%. This clonotype has more than one count but fewer than ten. The starting material was PBMCs, obtained at follow-up. This clonotype originated in a male donor with early-stage non-small cell lung cancer.

CDR3 loop: CASSEVETDTQYF. The CDR3 region has the DNA TGCGCCAGCAGTGAAGTAGAGACAGATACGCAGTATTTT. The chain carries TRBV10-1 and TRBJ2-3; D gene ambiguous. There are 13 residues in the CDR3. CDR1 is WNHNN, CDR2 SYGVQD, per germline (reference sequence). Trimming stripped 3 bases from V and 3 bases from J, with 7 bases between.